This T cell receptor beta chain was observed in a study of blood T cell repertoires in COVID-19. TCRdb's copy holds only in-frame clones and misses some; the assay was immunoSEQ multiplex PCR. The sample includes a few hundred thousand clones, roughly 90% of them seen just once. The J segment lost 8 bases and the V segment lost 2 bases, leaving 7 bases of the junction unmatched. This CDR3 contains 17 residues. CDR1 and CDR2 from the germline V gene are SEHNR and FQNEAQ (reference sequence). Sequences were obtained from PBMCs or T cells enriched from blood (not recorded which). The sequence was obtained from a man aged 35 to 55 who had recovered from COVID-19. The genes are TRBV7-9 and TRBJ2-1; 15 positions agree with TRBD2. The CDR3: CASSLPPGTSGGYEQFF. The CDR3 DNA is TGTGCCAGCAGCTTACCGCCTGGGACTAGCGGGGGGTATGAGCAGTTCTTC.